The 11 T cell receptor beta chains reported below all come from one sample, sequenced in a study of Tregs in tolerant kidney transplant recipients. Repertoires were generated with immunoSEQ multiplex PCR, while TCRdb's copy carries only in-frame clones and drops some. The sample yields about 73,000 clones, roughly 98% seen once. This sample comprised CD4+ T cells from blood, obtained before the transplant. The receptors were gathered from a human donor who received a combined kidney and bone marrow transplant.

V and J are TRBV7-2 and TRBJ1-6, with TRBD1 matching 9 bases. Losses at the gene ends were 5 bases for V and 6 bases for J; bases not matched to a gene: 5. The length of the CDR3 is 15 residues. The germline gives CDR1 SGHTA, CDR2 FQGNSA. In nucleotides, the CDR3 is TGTGCCAGCAGCCAGGCGGACAGGGGTAATTCACCCCTCCACTTT. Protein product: CASSQADRGNSPLHF.

CDR3 in amino acids: CASSLRANTEAFF. The CDR3 nucleotides are TGTGCCAGCAGCTTAAGGGCTAACACTGAAGCTTTCTTT. The chain has TRBV7-3 and TRBJ1-1, with unresolved D. CDR3 size: 13 residues. Germline V gives CDR1 SGHTA, CDR2 FQGTGA. V was shortened by 1 base and J by 2 bases, with 5 bases between the two germline ends.

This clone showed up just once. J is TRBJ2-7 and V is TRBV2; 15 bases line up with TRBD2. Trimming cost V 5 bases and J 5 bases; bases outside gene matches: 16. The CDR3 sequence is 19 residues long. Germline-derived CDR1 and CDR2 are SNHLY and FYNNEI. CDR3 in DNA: TGTGCCAGCAGTCAAACCGGGACTAGCGGGAGGCTGGATCCCCACGAGCAGTACTTC. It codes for CASSQTGTSGRLDPHEQYF.

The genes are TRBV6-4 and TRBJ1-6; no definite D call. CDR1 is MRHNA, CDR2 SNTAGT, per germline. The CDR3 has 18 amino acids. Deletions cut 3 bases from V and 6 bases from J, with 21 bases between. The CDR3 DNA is TGTGCCAGCAGTGATACGCCCGCGGGCCGGTGGCGTAATTCACCCCTCCACTTT. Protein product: CASSDTPAGRWRNSPLHF.

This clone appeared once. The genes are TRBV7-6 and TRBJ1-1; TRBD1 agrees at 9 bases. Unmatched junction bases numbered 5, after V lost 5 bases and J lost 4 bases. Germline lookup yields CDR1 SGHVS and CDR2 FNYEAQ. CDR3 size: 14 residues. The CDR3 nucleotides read TGTGCCAGCAGCACAGAGACAGGGGGCACTGAAGCTTTCTTT. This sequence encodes CASSTETGGTEAFF.

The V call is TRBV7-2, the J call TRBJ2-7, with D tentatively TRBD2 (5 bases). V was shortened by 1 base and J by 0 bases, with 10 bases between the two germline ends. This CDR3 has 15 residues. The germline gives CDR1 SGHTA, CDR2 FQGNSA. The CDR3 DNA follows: TGTGCCAGCAGCTTAGTTGGACTTGGCTCCTACGAGCAGTACTTC. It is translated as CASSLVGLGSYEQYF.

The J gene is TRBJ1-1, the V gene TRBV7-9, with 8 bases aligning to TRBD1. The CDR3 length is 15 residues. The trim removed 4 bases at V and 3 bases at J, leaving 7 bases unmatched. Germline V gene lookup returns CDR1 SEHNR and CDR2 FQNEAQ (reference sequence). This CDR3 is CASSSRQGRHTEAFF. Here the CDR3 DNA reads TGTGCCAGCAGCTCGAGACAGGGGCGACACACTGAAGCTTTCTTT. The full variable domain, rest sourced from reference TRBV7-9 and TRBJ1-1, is DTGVSQNPRHKITKRGQNVTFRCDPISEHNRLYWYRQTLGQGPEFLTYFQNEAQLEKSRLLSDRFSAERPKGSFSTLEIQRTEQGDSAMYLCASSSRQGRHTEAFFGQGTRLTVV.

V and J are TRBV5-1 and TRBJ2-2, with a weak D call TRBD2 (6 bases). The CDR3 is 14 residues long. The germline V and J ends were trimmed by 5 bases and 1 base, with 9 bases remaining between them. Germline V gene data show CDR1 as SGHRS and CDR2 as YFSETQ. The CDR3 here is CASRGTENTGELFF. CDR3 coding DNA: TGCGCCAGCAGAGGGACTGAGAACACCGGGGAGCTGTTTTTT.

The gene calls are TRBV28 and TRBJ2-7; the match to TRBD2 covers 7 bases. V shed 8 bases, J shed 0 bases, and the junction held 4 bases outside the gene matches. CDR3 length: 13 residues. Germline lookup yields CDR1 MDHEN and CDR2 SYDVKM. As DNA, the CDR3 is TGTGCCAGCTTTACGGGGGGCTCCTACGAGCAGTACTTC. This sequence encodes CASFTGGSYEQYF.

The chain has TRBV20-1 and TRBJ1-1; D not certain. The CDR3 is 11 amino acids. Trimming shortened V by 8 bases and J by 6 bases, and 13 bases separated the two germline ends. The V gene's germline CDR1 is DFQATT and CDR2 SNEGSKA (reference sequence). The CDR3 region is CSLDRTPEAFF. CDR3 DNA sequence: TGCAGTCTAGATCGTACCCCTGAAGCTTTCTTT.

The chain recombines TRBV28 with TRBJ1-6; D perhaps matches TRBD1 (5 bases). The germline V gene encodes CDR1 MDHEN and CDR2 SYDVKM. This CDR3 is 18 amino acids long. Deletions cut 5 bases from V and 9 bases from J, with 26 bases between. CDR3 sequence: CASSGHGGKGFRGSPLHF. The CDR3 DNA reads TGTGCCAGCAGTGGGCATGGGGGGAAGGGGTTTAGGGGTTCACCCCTCCACTTT.